This is a list of T cell receptor beta chains from one sample in a study of T cell responses to AZD1222 COVID-19 vaccine. Measured with immunoSEQ multiplex PCR; TCRdb has only the in-frame clones, and not every one. The table shows fewer than 200,000 clones, with roughly 89% occurring only once. The sample in question was peripheral blood, obtained on day 0 of AZD1222 vaccination. These TCRs come from an adult in good health. The CDR3 runs from the conserved cysteine through the conserved F or W. D genes are given only for firm matches. Not every row has a clone size; where given, it reads once, few, many or a size class.

abundance: -
v_gene: TRBV9
j_gene: TRBJ2-3
d_gene: TRBD2
CDR3aa: CASSPRTSPDTQYF
CDR3nt: TGTGCCAGCAGCCCGAGGACTAGCCCAGATACGCAGTATTTT

abundance: -
v_gene: TRBV29-1
j_gene: TRBJ2-3
d_gene: -
CDR3aa: CSVVQGTTDTQYF
CDR3nt: TGCAGCGTTGTTCAGGGGACGACAGATACGCAGTATTTT

abundance: -
v_gene: TRBV4-2
j_gene: TRBJ1-2
d_gene: -
CDR3aa: CASSQDKNGYTF
CDR3nt: TGTGCCAGCAGCCAAGATAAGAATGGCTACACCTTC

abundance: -
v_gene: TRBV11-2
j_gene: TRBJ1-2
d_gene: TRBD1
CDR3aa: CASSSGTGGGYGYTF
CDR3nt: TGTGCCAGCAGCTCCGGGACAGGGGGCGGGTATGGCTACACCTTC

abundance: -
v_gene: TRBV3-1/TRBV3-2
j_gene: TRBJ2-1
d_gene: -
CDR3aa: CASSQVGLGDEQFF
CDR3nt: TGTGCCAGCAGCCAAGTTGGGCTTGGGGATGAGCAGTTCTTC

abundance: few
v_gene: TRBV11-1
j_gene: TRBJ2-3
d_gene: TRBD1
CDR3aa: CASSLRTGSTDTQYF
CDR3nt: TGTGCCAGCAGCCTTAGGACAGGTAGCACAGATACGCAGTATTTT

abundance: few
v_gene: TRBV5-1
j_gene: TRBJ1-4
d_gene: -
CDR3aa: CASSLGRTANEKLFF
CDR3nt: TGCGCCAGCAGCCTAGGACGGACCGCTAATGAAAAACTGTTTTTT

abundance: -
v_gene: TRBV14
j_gene: TRBJ1-1
d_gene: -
CDR3aa: CASSQAQNTEAFF
CDR3nt: TGTGCCAGCAGCCAGGCACAGAACACTGAAGCTTTCTTT

abundance: -
v_gene: TRBV30
j_gene: TRBJ2-6
d_gene: TRBD1
CDR3aa: CAWSRQGAGGANVLTF
CDR3nt: TGTGCCTGGAGTAGACAGGGGGCAGGTGGGGCCAACGTCCTGACTTTC

abundance: -
v_gene: TRBV25-1
j_gene: TRBJ2-1
d_gene: TRBD1
CDR3aa: CASRDRSSYNEQFF
CDR3nt: TGTGCCAGCAGGGACAGGAGCTCCTACAATGAGCAGTTCTTC

abundance: -
v_gene: TRBV19
j_gene: TRBJ1-2
d_gene: TRBD1
CDR3aa: CASSTPGQVAIYGYTF
CDR3nt: TGTGCCAGTAGTACCCCCGGACAGGTCGCTATCTATGGCTACACCTTC

abundance: -
v_gene: TRBV7-2
j_gene: TRBJ1-6
d_gene: -
CDR3aa: CASSTRPSHNSPLHF
CDR3nt: TGTGCCAGCAGCACCCGTCCTAGCCATAATTCACCCCTCCACTTT

abundance: -
v_gene: TRBV5-1
j_gene: TRBJ2-3
d_gene: TRBD1
CDR3aa: CASSLRGQGGTDTQYF
CDR3nt: TGCGCCAGCAGCTTGAGAGGGCAGGGGGGCACAGATACGCAGTATTTT

abundance: -
v_gene: TRBV7-2
j_gene: TRBJ2-1
d_gene: -
CDR3aa: CASSLAPGLSSYNEQFF
CDR3nt: TGTGCCAGCAGCTTAGCCCCCGGCCTGAGCTCCTACAATGAGCAGTTCTTC

abundance: -
v_gene: TRBV5-1
j_gene: TRBJ2-6
d_gene: TRBD1
CDR3aa: CASNPGQGSSDSGANVLTF
CDR3nt: TGCGCCAGCAATCCGGGACAGGGGAGTAGTGACTCTGGGGCCAACGTCCTGACTTTC

abundance: -
v_gene: TRBV5-6
j_gene: TRBJ2-2
d_gene: -
CDR3aa: CASSFRGTNTGELFF
CDR3nt: TGTGCCAGCAGCTTCAGGGGAACGAACACCGGGGAGCTGTTTTTT

abundance: once
v_gene: TRBV5-1
j_gene: TRBJ2-3
d_gene: -
CDR3aa: CASSLGTSTDTQYF
CDR3nt: TGCGCCAGCAGCTTGGGGACCAGCACAGATACGCAGTATTTT

abundance: -
v_gene: TRBV19
j_gene: TRBJ1-5
d_gene: TRBD1
CDR3aa: CASEQGIFGNQPQHF
CDR3nt: TGTGCCAGCGAACAGGGGATCTTTGGCAATCAGCCCCAGCATTTT

abundance: -
v_gene: TRBV19
j_gene: TRBJ2-6
d_gene: -
CDR3aa: CASSIPQAGANVLTF
CDR3nt: TGTGCCAGTAGTATCCCGCAGGCTGGGGCCAACGTCCTGACTTTC

abundance: -
v_gene: TRBV3-1/TRBV3-2
j_gene: TRBJ2-5
d_gene: -
CDR3aa: CASSVRTAQETQYF
CDR3nt: TGTGCCAGCAGCGTACGGACAGCCCAAGAGACCCAGTACTTC

abundance: -
v_gene: TRBV28
j_gene: TRBJ2-7
d_gene: TRBD2
CDR3aa: CASSLSAGGRGEQYF
CDR3nt: TGTGCCAGCAGTTTATCGGCCGGGGGGAGAGGCGAGCAGTACTTC

abundance: -
v_gene: TRBV2
j_gene: TRBJ2-1
d_gene: -
CDR3aa: CARQPREGGAEQFF
CDR3nt: TGTGCCAGACAACCTCGTGAGGGGGGCGCTGAGCAGTTCTTC

abundance: -
v_gene: TRBV19
j_gene: TRBJ1-5
d_gene: TRBD1
CDR3aa: CASSTKTGSRNQPQHF
CDR3nt: TGTGCCAGTAGTACCAAGACAGGGTCCCGCAATCAGCCCCAGCATTTT

abundance: -
v_gene: TRBV6-5
j_gene: TRBJ2-1
d_gene: -
CDR3aa: CASSYPRAGYNEQFF
CDR3nt: TGTGCCAGCAGTTACCCGAGGGCGGGTTACAATGAGCAGTTCTTC

abundance: -
v_gene: TRBV6-1
j_gene: TRBJ1-4
d_gene: -
CDR3aa: CASSVGQLFATNEKLFF
CDR3nt: TGTGCCAGCAGTGTAGGGCAGCTGTTTGCAACTAATGAAAAACTGTTTTTT

abundance: -
v_gene: TRBV11-3
j_gene: TRBJ2-2
d_gene: -
CDR3aa: CASSFTNTGELFF
CDR3nt: TGTGCCAGCAGCTTTACGAACACCGGGGAGCTGTTTTTT

abundance: -
v_gene: TRBV6-4
j_gene: TRBJ2-7
d_gene: -
CDR3aa: CASSYEQYF
CDR3nt: TGTGCCAGCTCCTACGAGCAGTACTTC

abundance: -
v_gene: TRBV18
j_gene: TRBJ1-2
d_gene: -
CDR3aa: CASSPGQSLPHGYTF
CDR3nt: TGTGCCAGCTCACCAGGCCAGTCCCTCCCCCATGGCTACACCTTC

abundance: -
v_gene: TRBV19
j_gene: TRBJ1-1
d_gene: -
CDR3aa: CASSITGGFEAFF
CDR3nt: TGTGCCAGTAGTATAACAGGTGGGTTTGAAGCTTTCTTT

abundance: -
v_gene: TRBV6-1
j_gene: TRBJ1-5
d_gene: -
CDR3aa: CASSEWAGLGQPQHF
CDR3nt: TGTGCCAGCAGTGAATGGGCAGGGCTGGGGCAGCCCCAGCATTTT

abundance: -
v_gene: TRBV7-9
j_gene: TRBJ2-6
d_gene: -
CDR3aa: CASSLALLTGANVLTF
CDR3nt: TGTGCCAGCAGCTTAGCCCTCCTAACTGGGGCCAACGTCCTGACTTTC

abundance: -
v_gene: TRBV11-2
j_gene: TRBJ1-5
d_gene: -
CDR3aa: CASSFDLGSNQPQHF
CDR3nt: TGTGCCAGCAGCTTCGATTTGGGGAGCAATCAGCCCCAGCATTTT

abundance: -
v_gene: TRBV4-2
j_gene: TRBJ1-6
d_gene: -
CDR3aa: CASSHSLDSPLHF
CDR3nt: TGTGCCAGCAGCCACTCACTGGATTCACCCCTCCACTTT

abundance: -
v_gene: TRBV29-1
j_gene: TRBJ2-7
d_gene: TRBD1
CDR3aa: CSVVKQGAGEQYF
CDR3nt: TGCAGCGTTGTGAAACAGGGGGCGGGAGAGCAGTACTTC

abundance: -
v_gene: TRBV6-5
j_gene: TRBJ1-1
d_gene: TRBD1
CDR3aa: CASSWTGGNTEAFF
CDR3nt: TGTGCCAGCAGTTGGACAGGGGGCAACACTGAAGCTTTCTTT

abundance: -
v_gene: TRBV12-3/TRBV12-4
j_gene: TRBJ1-6
d_gene: -
CDR3aa: CASSLSGSPLHF
CDR3nt: TGTGCCAGCAGTTTATCGGGTTCACCCCTCCACTTT

abundance: few
v_gene: TRBV28
j_gene: TRBJ1-1
d_gene: -
CDR3aa: CASRGNRAENTEAFF
CDR3nt: TGTGCCAGCAGAGGTAACAGGGCGGAGAACACTGAAGCTTTCTTT

abundance: -
v_gene: TRBV3-1/TRBV3-2
j_gene: TRBJ1-3
d_gene: TRBD1
CDR3aa: CASSQTGKHGNTIYF
CDR3nt: TGTGCCAGCAGCCAGACAGGGAAACATGGAAACACCATATATTTT

abundance: few
v_gene: TRBV10-3
j_gene: TRBJ1-2
d_gene: TRBD1
CDR3aa: CAISETTGGYGYTF
CDR3nt: TGTGCCATCAGTGAAACCACAGGGGGTTATGGCTACACCTTC

abundance: -
v_gene: TRBV6-5
j_gene: TRBJ2-1
d_gene: TRBD1
CDR3aa: CASSYLGTGVNEQFF
CDR3nt: TGTGCCAGCAGTTACTTGGGGACAGGGGTTAATGAGCAGTTCTTC

abundance: -
v_gene: TRBV28
j_gene: TRBJ2-6
d_gene: TRBD1
CDR3aa: CASSITGTGTGANVLTF
CDR3nt: TGTGCCAGCAGTATCACCGGGACAGGGACTGGGGCCAACGTCCTGACTTTC

abundance: -
v_gene: TRBV2
j_gene: TRBJ2-1
d_gene: TRBD1
CDR3aa: CASIRTGDNEQFF
CDR3nt: TGTGCCAGCATTAGGACAGGGGACAATGAGCAGTTCTTC

abundance: -
v_gene: TRBV7-2
j_gene: TRBJ1-2
d_gene: -
CDR3aa: CASSLGSRGDYGYTF
CDR3nt: TGTGCCAGCAGCTTAGGGTCCCGAGGCGACTATGGCTACACCTTC

abundance: -
v_gene: TRBV28
j_gene: TRBJ2-3
d_gene: -
CDR3aa: CASSSDAGTDTQYF
CDR3nt: TGTGCCAGCAGTTCGGACGCCGGCACAGATACGCAGTATTTT

abundance: -
v_gene: TRBV28
j_gene: TRBJ1-5
d_gene: -
CDR3aa: CASSRTVPLSNQPQHF
CDR3nt: TGTGCCAGCAGCAGGACAGTTCCTCTTAGCAATCAGCCCCAGCATTTT

abundance: -
v_gene: TRBV6-5
j_gene: TRBJ2-1
d_gene: -
CDR3aa: CASSSFSSYNEQFF
CDR3nt: TGTGCCAGCAGTTCATTCAGCTCCTACAATGAGCAGTTCTTC

abundance: -
v_gene: TRBV7-3
j_gene: TRBJ1-1
d_gene: TRBD1
CDR3aa: CASSAQQGHGTEAFF
CDR3nt: TGTGCCAGCAGCGCACAACAGGGGCATGGCACTGAAGCTTTCTTT

abundance: -
v_gene: TRBV6-5
j_gene: TRBJ1-1
d_gene: -
CDR3aa: CASKTSRDTEAFF
CDR3nt: TGTGCCAGCAAAACCAGTAGGGACACTGAAGCTTTCTTT